The rows below give T cell receptor beta chains drawn from one sample of a study of T-cell reconstitution after alpha-beta-depleted transplantation in children. TCRdb re-called the PCR reads with MiXCR, one entry per CDR3 protein. The table shows approximately 190,000 distinct CDR3 sequences, with approximately 6% occurring only once. This specimen consisted of PBMCs, obtained before TCRalphabeta/CD19-depleted stem cell transplant. Receptors originate from a girl younger than two with combined immunodeficiency, due to receive a stem cell transplant. Both conserved end residues are trimmed from each CDR3.

CDR3: SVETGDGYT
J: TRBJ1-2
V: TRBV29-1

CDR3: SARDRLAGEVNEQF
J: TRBJ2-1
V: TRBV20-1

CDR3: ASSFGVPGANVLT
J: TRBJ2-6
V: TRBV12-3/TRBV12-4

CDR3: ATSERGNIDGYT
J: TRBJ1-2
V: TRBV24-1

CDR3: ASSPVADEQF
J: TRBJ2-1
V: TRBV7-9

CDR3: ASSLAPTSGSSYEQY
J: TRBJ2-7
V: TRBV5-1

CDR3: ASSLGRRVYEKLF
J: TRBJ1-4
V: TRBV11-2

CDR3: ASSAGRGATNEKLF
J: TRBJ1-4
V: TRBV7-9

CDR3: ASSYSGPLTYNEQF
J: TRBJ2-1
V: TRBV6-5

CDR3: SAAHGILGSNEQF
J: TRBJ2-1
V: TRBV20-1

CDR3: ASSGSGLPYNEQF
J: TRBJ2-1
V: TRBV9

CDR3: ASSHTRRGAKNIQY
J: TRBJ2-4
V: TRBV14

CDR3: SARDEAYSNQPQH
J: TRBJ1-5
V: TRBV20-1

CDR3: SVVSGDYGYT
J: TRBJ1-2
V: TRBV29-1

CDR3: SARDSDSINEQF
J: TRBJ2-1
V: TRBV20-1

CDR3: ASSESGTSGSYEQY
J: TRBJ2-7
V: TRBV10-2

CDR3: ASSQDHPSGTGTDTQY
J: TRBJ2-3
V: TRBV4-3

CDR3: ATSPRDQNTGELF
J: TRBJ2-2
V: TRBV24-1

CDR3: ASSSQGDESVEAF
J: TRBJ1-1
V: TRBV5-1

CDR3: SARVGGFINEQF
J: TRBJ2-1
V: TRBV20-1

CDR3: ASSPPRPENDYEQY
J: TRBJ2-7
V: TRBV5-1

CDR3: ASSSGTEENIQY
J: TRBJ2-4
V: TRBV7-6

CDR3: ATSSFEKSQDTQY
J: TRBJ2-3
V: TRBV15

CDR3: ASSLKMGQEMGAF
J: TRBJ1-1
V: TRBV7-2

CDR3: ATSTGFSYEQY
J: TRBJ2-7
V: TRBV15

CDR3: SARAFPSSGTGPRLGIYEQY
J: TRBJ2-7
V: TRBV20-1

CDR3: ASSPSSRMLETQY
J: TRBJ2-5
V: TRBV28

CDR3: ASSRTPNTEAF
J: TRBJ1-1
V: TRBV7-9

CDR3: ASSQSGQGNTGELF
J: TRBJ2-2
V: TRBV4-3

CDR3: ASSHRGEETQY
J: TRBJ2-5
V: TRBV7-8

CDR3: ASSYRGAETQY
J: TRBJ2-5
V: TRBV7-9

CDR3: ASSYGEANYGYT
J: TRBJ1-2
V: TRBV6-5

CDR3: ASSVESYEQY
J: TRBJ2-7
V: TRBV2

CDR3: ASSLRGYSYEQY
J: TRBJ2-7
V: TRBV28

CDR3: ASSQQGADEKLF
J: TRBJ1-4
V: TRBV4-1

CDR3: ASSLMGGVSNEQF
J: TRBJ2-1
V: TRBV5-8

CDR3: ASSSSLSLGSSGNTIY
J: TRBJ1-3
V: TRBV12-3/TRBV12-4

CDR3: ASSLGVGDSGYEQY
J: TRBJ2-7
V: TRBV27

CDR3: AWRGTGATGELF
J: TRBJ2-2
V: TRBV30

CDR3: ASSLSSGGPETQY
J: TRBJ2-5
V: TRBV5-1

CDR3: ASSQDAAGWETQY
J: TRBJ2-5
V: TRBV4-2

CDR3: SVAPRRAGEQY
J: TRBJ2-7
V: TRBV29-1

CDR3: ASSQVSLAGVAEQF
J: TRBJ2-1
V: TRBV4-1

CDR3: ASSSGAQNQPQH
J: TRBJ1-5
V: TRBV18

CDR3: SVILPGHPSYEQY
J: TRBJ2-7
V: TRBV29-1

CDR3: ASSQEGRADRVYEQY
J: TRBJ2-7
V: TRBV4-2

CDR3: ASSPFGTVYEQY
J: TRBJ2-7
V: TRBV7-6

CDR3: ASSLLSGLSVYEQY
J: TRBJ2-7
V: TRBV27

CDR3: ASSDLIGGEVVSYNEQF
J: TRBJ2-1
V: TRBV23-1

CDR3: ASTDRPSTDTQY
J: TRBJ2-3
V: TRBV12-3/TRBV12-4

CDR3: ASSSGLAGNEQF
J: TRBJ2-1
V: TRBV11-2

CDR3: SARFLAGGLSYNEQF
J: TRBJ2-1
V: TRBV20-1

CDR3: ASSSPDAGDTEAF
J: TRBJ1-1
V: TRBV6-5